The 26 T cell receptor beta chains given below trace back to one sample, sequenced in a study of CDR3 diversity in severe acne. TCRdb re-derived calls from the PCR reads in MiXCR, one entry per CDR3 protein. In the table there are roughly 100,000 distinct CDR3 sequences, 51% of which are singletons. Sequencing input: blood. All receptors derive from a male donor with acne.

This clonotype was seen repeatedly, ten times or more. The J gene is TRBJ2-5, the V gene TRBV7-9; D remains ambiguous. The V end lost 6 bases, the J end lost 2 bases, and 16 bases lay between the germline ends. Germline CDR1 SEHNR, CDR2 FQNEAQ (reference sequence). The CDR3 sequence is 15 residues long. In DNA form, the CDR3 reads TGTGCCAGCAGTTCTTTTACATTAAGGCAAGAGACCCAGTACTTC. Its translation is CASSSFTLRQETQYF.

The rearrangement joins TRBV19 to TRBJ1-1; D remains ambiguous. Trimming stripped 3 bases from V and 2 bases from J, with 13 bases between. This CDR3 has 15 amino acids. Germline-derived CDR1 and CDR2 are LNHDA and SQIVND (reference sequence). The CDR3 sequence is CASSMAAGGNTEAFF. The DNA for the CDR3 is TGTGCCAGTAGTATGGCGGCAGGAGGAAACACTGAAGCTTTCTTT.

This clonotype showed up just a few times. The chain combines TRBV18 with TRBJ2-3; no definite D call. CDR1 and CDR2 from the germline V gene are KGHSH and LQKENI. This CDR3 has 15 residues. V shed 4 bases and J shed 2 bases, with 13 bases lying between them. Here the CDR3 reads CASSRTQYLTDTQYF. The CDR3 DNA sequence: TGTGCCAGCTCACGCACGCAGTACCTCACAGATACGCAGTATTTT.

This chain links TRBV3-1 with TRBJ2-3, with D possibly TRBD2 on 6 matching bases. Germline V gene lookup returns CDR1 LGHDT and CDR2 YNNKEL (reference sequence). This CDR3 has 16 amino acids. Trimming stripped 3 bases from V and 2 bases from J, with 15 bases between. CDR3 protein: CASSHSLGGDTDTQYF. CDR3 nucleotides: TGTGCCAGCAGCCACTCCCTCGGAGGGGACACAGATACGCAGTATTTT.

This clonotype ranks as medium-sized (0.01 to 0.1%). V is TRBV2 and J is TRBJ1-4, with D hard to call. Germline V lookup: CDR1 SNHLY, CDR2 FYNNEI. V lost 6 bases to trimming and J lost 3 bases, with 5 bases between them. CDR3 length: 12 residues. The CDR3 DNA reads as TGTGCCAGCAGGGTAGCTAATGAAAAACTGTTTTTT. This translates into CASRVANEKLFF.

Turning to this clonotype: Sequence at one end of the junction differs from germline and may be a read error. This rearrangement joins TRBV7-9 to TRBJ2-7; 9 bases align to TRBD2. Germline assignment: CDR1 SEHNR and CDR2 FQNEAQ (reference sequence). This CDR3 comprises 14 residues. The CDR3 spells CASSIAGVLYEQYF. The CDR3 DNA is TGTGCCAGCAGCATAGCGGGAGTTTTGTACGAGCAGTACTTC.

This clonotype occurred many times. The chain links TRBV29-1 to TRBJ2-1; D may be TRBD1 or TRBD2 (5 bases each). CDR1 is SQVTM and CDR2 is ANQGSEA in the germline V gene. Trimming took 3 bases from V and 4 from J, leaving 16 bases between them. The CDR3 is 15 amino acids. The CDR3 is CSVEGVSGKYNEQFF. In DNA, the CDR3 is TGCAGCGTTGAGGGGGTGAGCGGCAAGTACAATGAGCAGTTCTTC.

The chain is built from TRBV3-1 and TRBJ2-2; the match to TRBD2 covers 10 bases. This CDR3 is 15 amino acids long. Germline lookup yields CDR1 LGHDT and CDR2 YNNKEL (reference sequence). The V segment lost 6 bases and the J segment 8 bases; nucleotides outside the gene matches: 9. DNA of the CDR3: TGTGCCAGCAGGAAGAGTCTAGCGGGAGTGGGGGAGCTGTTTTTT. Its translation is CASRKSLAGVGELFF. Full variable domain (missing parts from reference TRBV3-1 and TRBJ2-2): DTAVSQTPKYLVTQMGNDKSIKCEQNLGHDTMYWYKQDSKKFLKIMFSYNNKELIINETVPNRFSPKSPDKAHLNLHINSLELGDSAVYFCASRKSLAGVGELFFGEGSRLTVL.

J is TRBJ2-6 and V is TRBV7-6, with D unresolved. Per germline, CDR1 SGHVS and CDR2 FNYEAQ. The V end lost 5 bases, the J end lost 2 bases, and 16 bases lay between the germline ends. The CDR3 is 17 amino acids. CDR3 region: CASSQDESNAGANVLTF. The CDR3, as DNA: TGTGCCAGCAGCCAAGATGAGAGCAACGCTGGGGCCAACGTCCTGACTTTC.

This clonotype was counted between two and nine times. A read error is likely, as this CDR3 ends without the conserved phenylalanine or tryptophan. The chain joins TRBV5-1 to TRBJ1-1; maybe TRBD1 (5 bases). V was trimmed by 1 base and J by 6 bases, leaving 10 bases between them. Germline V gene sequence: CDR1 SGHRS, CDR2 YFSETQ. This CDR3 contains 13 residues. The CDR3 sequence: CASSLWGEAEAFV. DNA for the CDR3: TGCGCCAGCAGCTTGTGGGGGGAGGCTGAAGCTTTCGTT.

This clonotype showed up many times. V is TRBV28 and J is TRBJ1-5, with a weak D call TRBD1 (5 bases). CDR3 size: 16 residues. Between the trimmed V and J ends, which lost 3 bases and 3 bases, there was a span of 15 bases. Germline CDR1 MDHEN, CDR2 SYDVKM. As DNA, the CDR3 is TGTGCCAGCAGTTTGGTAGGCAGGGCGTACAATCAGCCCCAGCATTTT. Residues: CASSLVGRAYNQPQHF.

The count of this clonotype is one. A much larger clone lies one base from this, so it may be a read error. The chain couples TRBV2 to TRBJ1-2; the D is unclear. CDR1 SNHLY and CDR2 FYNNEI come from the germline V gene. V dropped 6 bases and J dropped 7 bases, with 24 bases sitting between them. This CDR3 is 16 amino acids long. The CDR3 sequence: CASSGKTAPAMVGYTF. The DNA for the CDR3 is TGTGCCAGCAGCGGCAAGACGGCCCCCGCTATGGTTGGCTACACCTTC.

This clonotype was counted ten times or more. V and J are TRBV19 and TRBJ2-6; no firm D call. Trimming took off 4 bases at V and 3 bases at J, with 7 bases between the two ends. The CDR3 loop spans 14 amino acids. Germline V CDR1 and CDR2: LNHDA, SQIVND (reference sequence). The CDR3 coding sequence is TGTGCCAGTAGTAGTTACCGTGGGGCCAACGTCCTGACTTTC. It is translated as CASSSYRGANVLTF.

This clonotype was picked up one time. V and J are TRBV9 and TRBJ2-7; TRBD2 aligns across 7 bases. Trimming cost V 4 bases and J 6 bases; bases outside gene matches: 7. This CDR3 is built from 13 residues. The germline V gene has CDR1 SGDLS and CDR2 YYNGEE. The chain's CDR3 is CASSRGGVGEQYF. CDR3 nucleotide sequence: TGTGCCAGCAGCCGGGGAGGGGTGGGCGAGCAGTACTTC.

This clonotype was counted ten times or more. V and J are TRBV5-1 and TRBJ2-1; D could derive from TRBD1 or TRBD2 (6 bases each). The V and J ends lost 4 bases and 0 bases respectively, with 23 bases between them. The germline V gene encodes CDR1 SGHRS and CDR2 YFSETQ. The CDR3 consists of 19 residues. The CDR3 loop is CASSPRGRSGSSSYNEQFF. CDR3 DNA: TGCGCCAGCAGCCCCCGGGGGCGGTCCGGTTCAAGCTCCTACAATGAGCAGTTCTTC.

CDR3 nucleotide sequence: TGCAGCGTTGAAGAGAACAAGGGAGGGAACACTGAAGCTTTCTTT. This encodes CSVEENKGGNTEAFF. V usage is TRBV29-1 and J usage is TRBJ1-1; D is ambiguous. Per germline, CDR1 SQVTM and CDR2 ANQGSEA. The CDR3 loop spans 15 amino acids. The V end lost 0 bases, the J end lost 1 base, and 12 bases lay between the germline ends.

V is TRBV7-8 and J is TRBJ2-5, with 12 bases fitting TRBD2. CDR3 length: 17 amino acids. The junction had 7 bases not matched to a gene; V was cut back by 1 base and J by 4 bases. Germline CDR1 SGHVS, CDR2 FQNEAQ. CDR3 protein: CASSLGTSGTQRETQYF. The CDR3 DNA is TGTGCCAGCAGCTTAGGGACTAGCGGGACCCAGCGAGAGACCCAGTACTTC.

CDR3 sequence reads: CASSRTGTENEKLFF. DNA for the CDR3: TGTGCCAGCAGTCGAACCGGGACAGAGAATGAAAAACTGTTTTTT. The chain employs TRBV7-2 and TRBJ1-4; 7 bases agree with TRBD1. The trim removed 6 bases at V and 5 bases at J, leaving 9 bases unmatched. Germline V gene data show CDR1 as SGHTA and CDR2 as FQGNSA. The CDR3 runs 15 residues.

The V call is TRBV7-2, the J call TRBJ2-6, with D unclear. CDR3 length: 15 residues. V was trimmed by 7 bases and J by 2 bases, leaving 12 bases between them. Germline values: CDR1 SGHTA, CDR2 FQGNSA. The DNA for the CDR3 is TGTGCCAGCATTCAAAAAGACCCTGGGGCCAACGTCCTGACTTTC. This encodes CASIQKDPGANVLTF.

A word on this clonotype: This could be a read error, since a much larger clone is one nucleotide away. The chain combines TRBV7-2 with TRBJ1-5; D is possibly TRBD1 (6 bases). The germline V gene has CDR1 SGHTA and CDR2 FQGNSA. CDR3 length equals 14 residues. CDR3 amino acids: CAGSLVGGEEPQHF. The CDR3 DNA reads as TGTGCCGGCAGCTTAGTGGGGGGCGAGGAGCCCCAGCATTTT.

This clonotype was recorded at least ten times. The rearrangement uses TRBV11-1 and TRBJ2-7, with D unclear. The CDR3 extends over 13 amino acids. Germline CDR1 is SGHAT and CDR2 is FQDESV (reference sequence). The ends were cut back, 2 bases at V and 9 bases at J, with 14 bases in the middle. The CDR3 bases are TGTGCCAGCAGCTTATACGACGGTCCGAGGCAGTACGTC. Its translation: CASSLYDGPRQYV.

Remarks on this clonotype: Its ends do not fully match the called genes, so a read error is possible. The genes are TRBV10-3 and TRBJ2-6, with D hard to call. The CDR3 length is 20 residues. Germline V gives CDR1 ENHRY, CDR2 SYGVKD. Here the CDR3 DNA reads TGTGCCAGCAGTTCCTCCCTTATTGGGTCACTCTCACTTGGGGCCAACGTCCTGACTTTC. Amino acid sequence: CASSSSLIGSLSLGANVLTF.

The chain couples TRBV24-1 to TRBJ2-5; D may be TRBD2 (6 bases). CDR3 length: 14 residues. Germline CDR1 KGHDR, CDR2 SFDVKD. V was pared by 4 bases and J by 7 bases, with 15 bases between. The DNA of the CDR3 is TGTGCCACCAGTGAGGCGGGGAGACCGGGGACCCAGTACTTC. Residues: CATSEAGRPGTQYF.

There are many counts of this clonotype. This chain uses TRBV6-1 with TRBJ2-3, with a tentative D call TRBD1 (6 bases). The ends were cut back, 5 bases at V and 5 bases at J, with 17 bases in the middle. The germline CDR1 and CDR2 sequences are MNHNS and SASEGT. The CDR3 runs to 15 residues. The CDR3 loop is CASSPTWGRGDTQYF. CDR3 in DNA: TGTGCCAGCAGTCCGACGTGGGGGCGCGGAGATACGCAGTATTTT.

This clonotype appeared a single time. The chain carries TRBV12-3 or TRBV12-4 and TRBJ1-2; D possibly corresponds to TRBD1 (6 bases). The CDR3 sequence is 13 residues long. V lost 3 bases and J 6 bases, leaving 11 bases between the germline ends. The CDR3 spells CASSFGGGDGYTF. CDR3 coding DNA: TGTGCCAGCAGTTTCGGTGGGGGCGATGGCTACACCTTC.

As DNA, the CDR3 is TGTGCCAGCAGCGCACGGACTAGCGGGAGCAGCACAGATACGCAGTATTTT. Residues: CASSARTSGSSTDTQYF. This rearrangement joins TRBV9 to TRBJ2-3; 13 bases line up with TRBD2. CDR3 length equals 17 residues. From germline, CDR1 is SGDLS and CDR2 YYNGEE. V was clipped by 3 bases and J by 0 bases; unmatched bases: 4.